This T cell receptor (beta chain) emerged from a study of lymphopenia after photon versus proton radiotherapy. CDR1 and CDR2 (germline): SGDLS, YYNGEE. The CDR3 spans 15 residues. J lost 2 bases, V lost 0 bases, and 2 bases had no gene match. Some clones are missing from TCRdb's copy, which holds only in-frame ones; the method was immunoSEQ multiplex PCR. Here the sample spans about 35,000 clones, 80% to 95% being singletons. The source was peripheral blood, collected from a patient treated with photon-based radiotherapy. The V gene is TRBV9, the J gene TRBJ1-2; 9 positions agree with TRBD1. The clonotype originates from a man in his 60s with cholangiocarcinoma. In DNA, the CDR3 is TGTGCCAGCAGCGTAGATGGGACAGGGAACTATGGCTACACCTTC. This sequence encodes CASSVDGTGNYGYTF. Based on the CDR3 plus reference TRBV9 and TRBJ1-2, the full variable domain is DSGVTQTPKHLITATGQRVTLRCSPRSGDLSVYWYQQSLDQGLQFLIQYYNGEERAKGNILERFSAQQFPDLHSELNLSSLELGDSALYFCASSVDGTGNYGYTFGSGTRLTVV.